The 22 T cell receptor beta chains below come from one sample, sequenced in a study of neurological immune-mediated disorders. TCRdb reanalysed the 5' RACE reads using MiXCR and keeps one entry per CDR3 protein. Found here are roughly 88,000 distinct CDR3 sequences, under 4.5% of them singletons; the top ten hold 2.9%. Sequenced: PBMCs. These receptors were obtained from a woman in her 50s with multiple sclerosis.

This clonotype has a count of ten or more. The gene calls are TRBV3-1 and TRBJ2-3; 9 positions match TRBD2. CDR1 is LGHDT and CDR2 is YNNKEL in the germline V gene (reference sequence). The CDR3 length is 15 residues. The ends lost 5 bases at V and 1 base at J; junction bases unmatched: 4. The CDR3 sequence: CASSFLAGRTDTQYF. The CDR3 DNA is TGTGCCAGCAGCTTCCTAGCGGGGCGCACAGATACGCAGTATTTT.

Remarks on this clonotype: Relative to the germline gene, one junction end is altered; a read error may explain this. V and J are TRBV12-3 or TRBV12-4 and TRBJ1-5; tentatively, D is TRBD1 (5 bases). This CDR3 region has 13 residues. The CDR3 protein is CASSSDGAGTQNF. CDR3 DNA sequence: TGTGCCAGCAGTTCCGACGGTGCGGGGACCCAGAATTTT.

This clonotype was detected ten times or more. The rearrangement uses TRBV7-6 and TRBJ2-7; 8 bases are shared with TRBD1. Germline-derived CDR1 and CDR2 are SGHVS and FNYEAQ. After removal of 6 bases from V and 3 bases from J, the junction contained 10 bases not matched to a gene. CDR3 length: 15 residues. CDR3 coding DNA: TGTGCCAGCAGATCCGACAGGGGTCCTCTCTACGAGCAGTACTTC. This translates into CASRSDRGPLYEQYF.

In its sample, this clonotype was seen many times. This chain connects TRBV7-2 to TRBJ2-4; 7 bases are shared with TRBD2. There are 16 residues in the CDR3. Germline lookup yields CDR1 SGHTA and CDR2 FQGNSA. V lost 2 bases, J lost 0 bases, and 4 bases stayed unmatched. As DNA, the CDR3 is TGTGCCAGCAGCTTATTGAGCGGGGCAGCCAAAAACATTCAGTACTTC. The encoded protein is CASSLLSGAAKNIQYF.

This clonotype was found many times. The chain links TRBV4-1 to TRBJ2-1, with 11 bases identical to TRBD2. Trimming cost V 2 bases and J 4 bases; bases outside gene matches: 1. This CDR3 is 15 amino acids long. Germline CDR1 reads MGHRA; CDR2 reads YSYEKL. The CDR3 protein is CASSQRLAGYNEQFF. As DNA, the CDR3 is TGCGCCAGCAGCCAAAGACTAGCGGGGTACAATGAGCAGTTCTTC.

This clonotype was seen a handful of times. The chain is built from TRBV6-6 and TRBJ2-7, with a tentative D call TRBD1 (5 bases). The CDR3 runs 13 residues. Germline V CDR1 and CDR2: MNHNY, SVGAGI (reference sequence). V was trimmed by 0 bases and J by 4 bases, leaving 7 bases between them. The CDR3: CASSYSKGYEQYF. Here the CDR3 DNA reads TGTGCCAGCAGTTACTCGAAGGGGTACGAGCAGTACTTC.

The table lists this clonotype with many counts. V is TRBV5-1 and J is TRBJ1-5; possible D gene TRBD1, 5 bases. The V end was cut by 4 bases, the J end by 7 bases, with 15 bases between. Germline CDR1 SGHRS, CDR2 YFSETQ. The CDR3 totals 14 residues. The CDR3, as DNA: TGCGCCAGCAGCGGGGATCCAAAGGGGCAGCCCCAGCATTTT. It codes for CASSGDPKGQPQHF.

In this sample, this clonotype turned up many times. The V and J genes are TRBV5-6 and TRBJ2-5; D tentatively reads TRBD1 or TRBD2 (7 bases each). CDR3 length: 15 residues. Trimming removed 0 bases from V and 5 bases from J, with 14 bases in between. From germline, CDR1 is SGHDT and CDR2 YYEEEE. For the CDR3, the DNA is TGTGCCAGCAGCTTGGCAGGGGGACTACTGGAGACCCAGTACTTC. This translates into CASSLAGGLLETQYF.

This sequence joins TRBV20-1 and TRBJ1-1, with 9 bases that match TRBD1. Losses at the gene ends were 5 bases for V and 11 bases for J; bases not matched to a gene: 12. Germline V lookup: CDR1 DFQATT, CDR2 SNEGSKA (reference sequence). The CDR3 loop spans 13 amino acids. The CDR3 spells CSAPIGGQGSAFF. CDR3 nucleotide sequence: TGCAGTGCTCCGATAGGGGGACAGGGCTCGGCTTTCTTT.

This clonotype was found many times. V usage is TRBV4-3 and J usage is TRBJ2-7; 8 nucleotides line up with TRBD1. Germline V gives CDR1 LGHNA, CDR2 YSLEER. V lost 1 base, J lost 5 bases, and 10 bases stayed unmatched. This CDR3 is 16 amino acids long. CDR3 protein: CASSQGDRGLPNEQYF. CDR3 DNA: TGCGCCAGCAGCCAAGGCGACAGGGGTTTACCTAACGAGCAGTACTTC.

The sample holds many counts of this clonotype. The chain joins TRBV27 to TRBJ1-5; a possible D gene is TRBD1 (6 bases). V was clipped by 0 bases and J by 1 base, with 16 bases between them. CDR3 length: 18 amino acids. The germline CDR1 and CDR2 sequences are MNHEY and SMNVEV (reference sequence). DNA for the CDR3: TGTGCCAGCAGTTTATCCGCCGGAGGGGGGACAAGCAATCAGCCCCAGCATTTT. Translated, it gives CASSLSAGGGTSNQPQHF.

There are many counts of this clonotype. This CDR3 reads CASSLAGGQPQHF. DNA for the CDR3: TGTGCCAGCAGTTTGGCGGGGGGTCAGCCCCAGCATTTT. The chain combines TRBV12-3 or TRBV12-4 with TRBJ1-5, with a tentative D call TRBD1 (5 bases). The CDR3 extends over 13 amino acids. The ends were cut back, 3 bases at V and 6 bases at J, with 9 bases in the middle.

This clonotype was seen at least ten times. This chain connects TRBV18 to TRBJ1-2, with D perhaps TRBD1 (5 bases). The V gene's germline CDR1 is KGHSH and CDR2 LQKENI. Trimming took 3 bases from V and 0 from J, leaving 17 bases between them. This CDR3 comprises 17 residues. The CDR3 DNA is TGTGCCAGCTCACCTCAGGGACGGACTACTACTAACTATGGCTACACCTTC. Its translation is CASSPQGRTTTNYGYTF. Complete variable domain (other parts from reference TRBV18 and TRBJ1-2): NAGVMQNPRHLVRRRGQEARLRCSPMKGHSHVYWYRQLPEEGLKFMVYLQKENIIDESGMPKERFSAEFPKEGPSILRIQQVVRGDSAAYFCASSPQGRTTTNYGYTFGSGTRLTVV.

This clonotype was observed many times. The chain is built from TRBV6-5 and TRBJ2-7; no reliable D call. Germline V gene data show CDR1 as MNHEY and CDR2 as SVGAGI. Trimming shortened V by 0 bases and J by 2 bases, and 8 bases separated the two germline ends. The CDR3 totals 14 residues. The CDR3 DNA follows: TGTGCCAGCAGTTACTCGGACGGAACCTACGAGCAGTACTTC. Its protein is CASSYSDGTYEQYF.

This clonotype came up many times. The CDR3 DNA reads as TGTGCCATCAGTGAGTCGGGGCAGGGGAACACTGAAGCTTTCTTT. It encodes CAISESGQGNTEAFF. The rearrangement uses TRBV10-3 and TRBJ1-1; perhaps TRBD1 as D (5 bases). From germline, CDR1 is ENHRY and CDR2 SYGVKD. CDR3 length equals 15 residues. V was cut by 0 bases and J by 1 base, with 9 bases left in between.

Many counts were recorded for this clonotype. The gene calls are TRBV9 and TRBJ1-5, with D unresolved. V gave up 4 bases and J gave up 0 bases, with 8 bases separating them. Germline assignment: CDR1 SGDLS and CDR2 YYNGEE. CDR3 length: 14 residues. The CDR3 nucleotides are TGTGCCAGCAGCCCGGGCAGTAGCAATCAGCCCCAGCATTTT. Translation: CASSPGSSNQPQHF.

In its sample, this clonotype was seen many times. The genes are TRBV27 and TRBJ2-5; the D gene is possibly TRBD1 (6 bases). The CDR3 has 16 amino acids. V was trimmed by 5 bases and J by 2 bases, leaving 18 bases between them. Germline CDR1 and CDR2: MNHEY and SMNVEV (reference sequence). CDR3 in amino acids: CASSLPGTLLQETQYF. CDR3 nucleotide sequence: TGTGCCAGCAGTCTACCCGGGACACTTCTTCAAGAGACCCAGTACTTC.

This clonotype was observed many times. CDR3 in DNA: TGTGCCAGCAGTCCACTGACAGGGGAAGAGGAAGAGACCCAGTACTTC. It yields the protein CASSPLTGEEEETQYF. J is TRBJ2-5 and V is TRBV28; 8 positions agree with TRBD1. With V trimmed by 5 bases and J by 3 bases, 11 bases remained unmatched. Germline CDR1 MDHEN, CDR2 SYDVKM. The CDR3 is 16 amino acids.

This clonotype was observed many times. The V and J genes are TRBV20-1 and TRBJ2-5; TRBD2 matches 12 bases. CDR1 and CDR2 (germline): DFQATT, SNEGSKA (reference sequence). Germline trimming cut 6 bases from V and 4 bases from J; bases unmatched to any gene: 9. CDR3 length equals 15 residues. This CDR3 reads CSAKTGTSGRETQYF. CDR3 coding DNA: TGCAGTGCAAAAACCGGGACTAGCGGGCGAGAGACCCAGTACTTC.

This clonotype was picked up many times. The rearrangement links TRBV18 to TRBJ2-7; D possibly uses TRBD1 or TRBD2 (5 bases each). Trimming removed 8 bases at V and 5 bases at J, with 16 bases between. The CDR3 contains 13 residues. CDR1 KGHSH and CDR2 LQKENI come from the germline V gene. The CDR3 DNA sequence: TGTGCCAGCCTCCGGGACCCCCGCGACGAGCAGTACTTC. Translating it yields CASLRDPRDEQYF. Combining the CDR3 with reference TRBV18 and TRBJ2-7 gives the whole variable domain NAGVMQNPRHLVRRRGQEARLRCSPMKGHSHVYWYRQLPEEGLKFMVYLQKENIIDESGMPKERFSAEFPKEGPSILRIQQVVRGDSAAYFCASLRDPRDEQYFGPGTRLTVT.

This clonotype was seen many times. This sequence joins TRBV3-1 and TRBJ1-2; 8 bases align to TRBD1. Germline V gene lookup returns CDR1 LGHDT and CDR2 YNNKEL (reference sequence). The V gene end was trimmed by 4 bases and the J gene end by 2 bases; junction bases not matched to a gene: 6. The CDR3 sequence is 15 residues long. CDR3 in DNA: TGTGCCAGCAGCCGCCTGACAGGGGTAAACTATGGCTACACCTTC. It is translated as CASSRLTGVNYGYTF.

This clonotype was detected ten times or more. The rearrangement links TRBV6-2 or TRBV6-3 to TRBJ2-7; the D gene could be TRBD1 or TRBD2 (5 bases each). Per the germline V gene, CDR1 is MNHEY and CDR2 is SVGEGT. The CDR3 is made up of 15 amino acids. V shed 2 bases and J shed 0 bases, with 11 bases lying between them. The CDR3 DNA reads TGTGCCAGCAGTTACGTCCCGGGACCCTCCTACGAGCAGTACTTC. Its protein is CASSYVPGPSYEQYF.